Below are 21 T cell receptor beta chains sequenced from a single sample in a study of blood T cell repertoires in COVID-19. The data were produced by immunoSEQ multiplex PCR, yet TCRdb's version contains in-frame clones alone and is incomplete. The data show 400,000 to 550,000 clones, about 89% seen once. Specimen: peripheral blood. Receptors originate from a woman aged 25 to 39 with acute or convalescent COVID-19.

The V call is TRBV15, the J call TRBJ1-5, with 7 bases that match TRBD1. The CDR3 is made up of 16 amino acids. Germline V gives CDR1 LNHNV, CDR2 YYDKDF (reference sequence). Losses at the gene ends were 3 bases for V and 0 bases for J; bases not matched to a gene: 5. DNA of the CDR3: TGTGCCACCAGCAGGGGGGACAGCCTTAGCAATCAGCCCCAGCATTTT. Protein: CATSRGDSLSNQPQHF.

The chain has TRBV24-1 and TRBJ2-5; 8 bases map to TRBD1. This CDR3 has 16 amino acids. V trimming: 4 bases; J trimming: 5 bases; junction bases outside the gene matches: 11. The germline V gene encodes CDR1 KGHDR and CDR2 SFDVKD. The CDR3 coding sequence is TGTGCCACCAGTGAATCTGACAGGGGCGTCGCGGAGACCCAGTACTTC. Amino acid sequence: CATSESDRGVAETQYF.

The chain uses TRBV6-1 and TRBJ2-1; TRBD1 is a possible D gene (6 bases). Trimming removed 3 bases from V and 5 bases from J, with 11 bases in between. The CDR3 contains 14 residues. CDR1 is MNHNS and CDR2 is SASEGT in the germline V gene. CDR3 coding DNA: TGTGCCAGCAGTGAGGCAGGGGAACACAATGAGCAGTTCTTC. Its protein product is CASSEAGEHNEQFF.

The chain combines TRBV11-1 with TRBJ1-6; D is possibly TRBD1 (5 bases). The V end was cut by 5 bases, the J end by 10 bases, with 18 bases between. The germline gives CDR1 SGHAT, CDR2 FQDESV (reference sequence). The CDR3 contains 15 residues. The CDR3 nucleotides are TGTGCCAGCAGCCCAGAGGTACCAGGGCCGTCACCCCTCCACTTT. Translated: CASSPEVPGPSPLHF.

J is TRBJ1-2 and V is TRBV5-5; TRBD1 is a possible D gene (5 bases). Germline lookup yields CDR1 SGHKS and CDR2 YYEKEE (reference sequence). The CDR3 consists of 15 residues. The V gene lost 1 base and the J gene lost 2 bases, with 12 bases spanning the gap. In DNA form, the CDR3 reads TGTGCCAGCAGCTTGTACGACAGCGTCAACTATGGCTACACCTTC. Protein product: CASSLYDSVNYGYTF.

The rearrangement links TRBV2 to TRBJ2-3; 7 nucleotides line up with TRBD1. The CDR3 runs to 13 residues. Germline assignment: CDR1 SNHLY and CDR2 FYNNEI. Losses at the gene ends were 8 bases for V and 10 bases for J; bases not matched to a gene: 12. The CDR3 bases are TGTGCCAGCGCACTAGGGACCCAGGGGGCGCAGTATTTT. Its translation: CASALGTQGAQYF.

V and J are TRBV6-5 and TRBJ2-2; no clear D gene. The CDR3 consists of 16 residues. Germline V lookup: CDR1 MNHEY, CDR2 SVGAGI. V lost 4 bases to trimming and J lost 4 bases, with 16 bases between them. The CDR3: CASSLRLGSITGELFF. Here the CDR3 DNA reads TGTGCCAGCAGTTTGAGGTTGGGTAGTATCACCGGGGAGCTGTTTTTT.

The rearrangement links TRBV5-1 to TRBJ1-2; D unresolved. CDR1 SGHRS and CDR2 YFSETQ come from the germline V gene. CDR3 length: 13 amino acids. Trimming took 4 bases from V and 6 from J, leaving 13 bases between them. The CDR3 DNA reads TGCGCCAGCAGCAAAATTGGAGGCGATGGCTACACCTTC. As protein: CASSKIGGDGYTF.

This chain links TRBV19 with TRBJ2-2; 7 bases are shared with TRBD1. From germline, CDR1 is LNHDA and CDR2 SQIVND (reference sequence). The CDR3 has 16 amino acids. The ends lost 4 bases at V and 3 bases at J; junction bases unmatched: 8. The CDR3 DNA reads as TGTGCCAGTAGTAACCGACAGGGTGGGCACACCGGGGAGCTGTTTTTT. This gives the protein CASSNRQGGHTGELFF.

The chain is built from TRBV9 and TRBJ2-7; tentative D call: TRBD2 (7 bases). V gave up 4 bases and J gave up 3 bases, with 17 bases separating them. Germline V gives CDR1 SGDLS, CDR2 YYNGEE. The CDR3 consists of 15 residues. This chain's CDR3 is CASSPGGGANYEQYF. The CDR3, as DNA: TGTGCCAGCAGCCCAGGTGGGGGGGCCAACTACGAGCAGTACTTC. Using reference TRBV9 and TRBJ2-7 for the parts outside the CDR3, the full variable domain is DSGVTQTPKHLITATGQRVTLRCSPRSGDLSVYWYQQSLDQGLQFLIQYYNGEERAKGNILERFSAQQFPDLHSELNLSSLELGDSALYFCASSPGGGANYEQYFGPGTRLTVT.

The chain employs TRBV29-1 and TRBJ2-1; possible D gene TRBD2, 6 bases. Germline CDR1 reads SQVTM; CDR2 reads ANQGSEA. The germline V and J ends were trimmed by 7 bases and 3 bases, with 16 bases remaining between them. The CDR3 is 14 amino acids. The CDR3 loop reads CSAKRSSGYNEQFF. CDR3 coding DNA: TGCAGCGCTAAGAGGAGTAGCGGCTACAATGAGCAGTTCTTC.

This clone was counted a single time. This rearrangement joins TRBV19 to TRBJ1-4, with TRBD1 as a possible D gene (5 bases). Germline values: CDR1 LNHDA, CDR2 SQIVND (reference sequence). V was cut by 3 bases and J by 0 bases, with 14 bases left in between. There are 17 residues in the CDR3. The CDR3 region is CASSIWGRFATNEKLFF. CDR3 DNA sequence: TGTGCCAGTAGTATTTGGGGCAGGTTTGCAACTAATGAAAAACTGTTTTTT.

V is TRBV7-3 and J is TRBJ2-1; tentative D call: TRBD1 (5 bases). Trimming left V 5 bases short and J 7 bases short, with 12 bases between. In germline, CDR1 is SGHTA, CDR2 FQGTGA. This CDR3 contains 13 residues. The CDR3 here is CASSQRGLNEQFF. The CDR3 nucleotides are TGTGCCAGCAGCCAAAGGGGCTTGAATGAGCAGTTCTTC. The complete variable domain, with remaining parts taken from reference TRBV7-3 and TRBJ2-1, reads GAGVSQTPSNKVTEKGKYVELRCDPISGHTALYWYRQSLGQGPEFLIYFQGTGAADDSGLPNDRFFAVRPEGSVSTLKIQRTERGDSAVYLCASSQRGLNEQFFGPGTRLTVL.

This chain uses TRBV7-9 with TRBJ2-5; weak D call: TRBD2 (5 bases). The CDR3 has 13 residues. Trimming stripped 6 bases from V and 0 bases from J, with 8 bases between. Per germline, CDR1 SEHNR and CDR2 FQNEAQ (reference sequence). CDR3: CASSSDYQETQYF. For the CDR3, the DNA is TGTGCCAGCAGTTCGGACTACCAAGAGACCCAGTACTTC.

This chain links TRBV10-3 with TRBJ1-5; 8 bases are a match to TRBD1. The junction had 7 bases not matched to a gene; V was cut back by 3 bases and J by 6 bases. The CDR3 has 15 amino acids. Germline V gives CDR1 ENHRY, CDR2 SYGVKD. The CDR3 coding sequence is TGTGCCATCAGTGACCCTCGACAGGGGACTCAGCCCCAGCATTTT. It translates to CAISDPRQGTQPQHF.

The chain recombines TRBV28 with TRBJ1-4; unclear D gene. The V end lost 5 bases, the J end lost 3 bases, and 13 bases lay between the germline ends. CDR1 is MDHEN and CDR2 is SYDVKM in the germline V gene. This CDR3 spans 15 amino acids. The CDR3 region has the DNA TGTGCCAGCAGTACCACGGGGAAAGCTAATGAAAAACTGTTTTTT. Translation gives CASSTTGKANEKLFF.

The CDR3 protein is CSVVALGEKLFF. CDR3 sequence (DNA): TGCAGCGTGGTAGCGTTAGGGGAAAAACTGTTTTTT. The V and J genes are TRBV29-1 and TRBJ1-4; no definite D call. V lost 6 bases and J lost 8, with 13 bases in between. Germline loops: CDR1 SQVTM, CDR2 ANQGSEA. The CDR3 loop spans 12 amino acids.

The rearrangement links TRBV6-5 to TRBJ1-1; no clear D. There are 13 residues in the CDR3. Germline values: CDR1 MNHEY, CDR2 SVGAGI. With 7 bases removed from V and 2 bases from J, the gap between germline ends came to 11 bases. The CDR3 reads CASTTVGNTEAFF. As DNA, the CDR3 is TGTGCCAGCACTACAGTGGGTAACACTGAAGCTTTCTTT.

The rearrangement joins TRBV30 to TRBJ1-6; 10 positions match TRBD1. The junction had 5 bases not matched to a gene; V was cut back by 0 bases and J by 9 bases. Germline CDR1 reads GTSNPN; CDR2 reads SVGIG (reference sequence). The CDR3 length is 15 residues. This CDR3 is CAWSVLGQGGSPLHF. CDR3 nucleotide sequence: TGTGCCTGGAGTGTACTTGGACAGGGGGGTTCACCCCTCCACTTT.

The rearrangement joins TRBV27 to TRBJ1-5; 8 bases line up with TRBD1. V dropped 0 bases and J dropped 5; count of bases not matched to a gene: 6. Per germline, CDR1 MNHEY and CDR2 SMNVEV (reference sequence). The CDR3 contains 16 residues. CDR3 nucleotides: TGTGCCAGCAGTTTATCACGGCGGACAGGGTATCAGCCCCAGCATTTT. The encoded protein is CASSLSRRTGYQPQHF.

The V gene is TRBV13, the J gene TRBJ2-3, with TRBD1 identical over 11 bases. Germline CDR1 reads PRHDT; CDR2 reads FYEKMQ (reference sequence). The CDR3 sequence is 16 residues long. V gave up 5 bases and J gave up 1 base; unmatched junction bases: 5. The chain's CDR3 is CASSRGQGERTDTQYF. The DNA of the CDR3 is TGTGCCAGCAGCAGGGGACAGGGGGAGCGCACAGATACGCAGTATTTT. The full variable domain, with the rest looked up from reference TRBV13 and TRBJ2-3, is AAGVIQSPRHLIKEKRETATLKCYPIPRHDTVYWYQQGPGQDPQFLISFYEKMQSDKGSIPDRFSAQQFSDYHSELNMSSLELGDSALYFCASSRGQGERTDTQYFGPGTRLTVL.